The 8 T cell receptor beta chains reported below all come from one sample, sequenced in a study of blood T cell repertoires in COVID-19. Using immunoSEQ multiplex PCR, the repertoire was profiled, and TCRdb retains in-frame clones only, with some absent. The data show under 300,000 clones, about 85% seen once. The material sequenced was peripheral blood. Receptors originate from a man aged 18 to 30 with active or convalescent COVID-19.

This clone was recorded a few times. The chain recombines TRBV7-9 with TRBJ1-5; 7 bases align to TRBD1. This CDR3 spans 16 amino acids. With V trimmed by 0 bases and J by 3 bases, 5 bases remained unmatched. Germline V gives CDR1 SEHNR, CDR2 FQNEAQ (reference sequence). Here the CDR3 DNA reads TGTGCCAGCAGCTTAGCCCCGACAGGGTCCAATCAGCCCCAGCATTTT. It is translated as CASSLAPTGSNQPQHF. The full variable domain, completed using reference TRBV7-9 and TRBJ1-5, is DTGVSQNPRHKITKRGQNVTFRCDPISEHNRLYWYRQTLGQGPEFLTYFQNEAQLEKSRLLSDRFSAERPKGSFSTLEIQRTEQGDSAMYLCASSLAPTGSNQPQHFGDGTRLSIL.

CDR3 nucleotide sequence: TGTGCCTGGAGGGAACTAGCGGGGGTTTACAATGAGCAGTTCTTC. This gives the protein CAWRELAGVYNEQFF. This chain uses TRBV30 with TRBJ2-1; 11 bases are shared with TRBD2. V was clipped by 3 bases and J by 4 bases; unmatched bases: 5. This CDR3 is built from 15 residues. Germline V gene sequence: CDR1 GTSNPN, CDR2 SVGIG (reference sequence). Full variable domain (outside the CDR3, taken from reference TRBV30 and TRBJ2-1): SQTIHQWPATLVQPVGSPLSLECTVEGTSNPNLYWYRQAAGRGLQLLFYSVGIGQISSEVPQNLSASRPQDRQFILSSKKLLLSDSGFYLCAWRELAGVYNEQFFGPGTRLTVL.

The J gene is TRBJ2-7, the V gene TRBV5-6; weak D call: TRBD1 (5 bases). Trimming removed 1 base at V and 1 base at J, with 6 bases between. CDR1 is SGHDT and CDR2 is YYEEEE in the germline V gene. This CDR3 contains 13 residues. The CDR3 DNA sequence: TGTGCCAGCAGCTTGCAGGGTTCCTACGAGCAGTACTTC. Protein: CASSLQGSYEQYF.

J is TRBJ1-5 and V is TRBV4-2; D is undetermined. The CDR3 runs 15 residues. The V and J ends lost 1 base and 4 bases respectively, with 11 bases between them. CDR1 is LGHNA and CDR2 is YNFKEQ in the germline V gene. This CDR3 is CASSQVADPNQPQHF. CDR3 DNA: TGTGCCAGCAGCCAAGTCGCGGATCCTAATCAGCCCCAGCATTTT.

This clone was observed a handful of times. The rearrangement links TRBV3-1 (or the pseudogene TRBV3-2) to TRBJ2-5, with 8 bases matching TRBD1. The CDR3 runs 14 residues. CDR1 LGHDT and CDR2 YNNKEL come from the germline V gene (reference sequence). V was pared by 7 bases and J by 6 bases, with 10 bases of the junction left unmatched. The CDR3 spells CASTEQGVVKTQYF. The CDR3 nucleotides read TGTGCCAGCACCGAACAGGGGGTCGTGAAGACCCAGTACTTC.

CDR3 in DNA: TGCAGCGTCCTAGGGGGAACCAATGAAAAACTGTTTTTT. It codes for CSVLGGTNEKLFF. This chain uses TRBV29-1 with TRBJ1-4; D may be TRBD1 (6 bases). The CDR3 runs to 13 residues. The ends were cut back, 6 bases at V and 5 bases at J, with 13 bases in the middle. CDR1 SQVTM and CDR2 ANQGSEA come from the germline V gene.

The chain combines TRBV5-1 with TRBJ2-5; 8 bases fit TRBD2. V lost 4 bases to trimming and J lost 0 bases; unmatched junction nucleotides: 5. Germline V gene lookup returns CDR1 SGHRS and CDR2 YFSETQ. The CDR3 consists of 15 residues. The CDR3 nucleotides read TGCGCCAGCAGCCCCGGGGGGGGATACCAAGAGACCCAGTACTTC. As protein: CASSPGGGYQETQYF.

This clone was seen repeatedly, ten times or more. This chain links TRBV7-9 with TRBJ1-5, with a weak D call TRBD1 (5 bases). This CDR3 is built from 15 residues. Germline-derived CDR1 and CDR2 are SEHNR and FQNEAQ (reference sequence). V gave up 3 bases and J gave up 1 base, with 10 bases separating them. CDR3: CASSFGGGSNQPQHF. The CDR3 nucleotides are TGTGCCAGCAGCTTCGGCGGGGGAAGCAATCAGCCCCAGCATTTT. Full variable domain (remainder filled in from reference TRBV7-9 and TRBJ1-5): DTGVSQNPRHKITKRGQNVTFRCDPISEHNRLYWYRQTLGQGPEFLTYFQNEAQLEKSRLLSDRFSAERPKGSFSTLEIQRTEQGDSAMYLCASSFGGGSNQPQHFGDGTRLSIL.